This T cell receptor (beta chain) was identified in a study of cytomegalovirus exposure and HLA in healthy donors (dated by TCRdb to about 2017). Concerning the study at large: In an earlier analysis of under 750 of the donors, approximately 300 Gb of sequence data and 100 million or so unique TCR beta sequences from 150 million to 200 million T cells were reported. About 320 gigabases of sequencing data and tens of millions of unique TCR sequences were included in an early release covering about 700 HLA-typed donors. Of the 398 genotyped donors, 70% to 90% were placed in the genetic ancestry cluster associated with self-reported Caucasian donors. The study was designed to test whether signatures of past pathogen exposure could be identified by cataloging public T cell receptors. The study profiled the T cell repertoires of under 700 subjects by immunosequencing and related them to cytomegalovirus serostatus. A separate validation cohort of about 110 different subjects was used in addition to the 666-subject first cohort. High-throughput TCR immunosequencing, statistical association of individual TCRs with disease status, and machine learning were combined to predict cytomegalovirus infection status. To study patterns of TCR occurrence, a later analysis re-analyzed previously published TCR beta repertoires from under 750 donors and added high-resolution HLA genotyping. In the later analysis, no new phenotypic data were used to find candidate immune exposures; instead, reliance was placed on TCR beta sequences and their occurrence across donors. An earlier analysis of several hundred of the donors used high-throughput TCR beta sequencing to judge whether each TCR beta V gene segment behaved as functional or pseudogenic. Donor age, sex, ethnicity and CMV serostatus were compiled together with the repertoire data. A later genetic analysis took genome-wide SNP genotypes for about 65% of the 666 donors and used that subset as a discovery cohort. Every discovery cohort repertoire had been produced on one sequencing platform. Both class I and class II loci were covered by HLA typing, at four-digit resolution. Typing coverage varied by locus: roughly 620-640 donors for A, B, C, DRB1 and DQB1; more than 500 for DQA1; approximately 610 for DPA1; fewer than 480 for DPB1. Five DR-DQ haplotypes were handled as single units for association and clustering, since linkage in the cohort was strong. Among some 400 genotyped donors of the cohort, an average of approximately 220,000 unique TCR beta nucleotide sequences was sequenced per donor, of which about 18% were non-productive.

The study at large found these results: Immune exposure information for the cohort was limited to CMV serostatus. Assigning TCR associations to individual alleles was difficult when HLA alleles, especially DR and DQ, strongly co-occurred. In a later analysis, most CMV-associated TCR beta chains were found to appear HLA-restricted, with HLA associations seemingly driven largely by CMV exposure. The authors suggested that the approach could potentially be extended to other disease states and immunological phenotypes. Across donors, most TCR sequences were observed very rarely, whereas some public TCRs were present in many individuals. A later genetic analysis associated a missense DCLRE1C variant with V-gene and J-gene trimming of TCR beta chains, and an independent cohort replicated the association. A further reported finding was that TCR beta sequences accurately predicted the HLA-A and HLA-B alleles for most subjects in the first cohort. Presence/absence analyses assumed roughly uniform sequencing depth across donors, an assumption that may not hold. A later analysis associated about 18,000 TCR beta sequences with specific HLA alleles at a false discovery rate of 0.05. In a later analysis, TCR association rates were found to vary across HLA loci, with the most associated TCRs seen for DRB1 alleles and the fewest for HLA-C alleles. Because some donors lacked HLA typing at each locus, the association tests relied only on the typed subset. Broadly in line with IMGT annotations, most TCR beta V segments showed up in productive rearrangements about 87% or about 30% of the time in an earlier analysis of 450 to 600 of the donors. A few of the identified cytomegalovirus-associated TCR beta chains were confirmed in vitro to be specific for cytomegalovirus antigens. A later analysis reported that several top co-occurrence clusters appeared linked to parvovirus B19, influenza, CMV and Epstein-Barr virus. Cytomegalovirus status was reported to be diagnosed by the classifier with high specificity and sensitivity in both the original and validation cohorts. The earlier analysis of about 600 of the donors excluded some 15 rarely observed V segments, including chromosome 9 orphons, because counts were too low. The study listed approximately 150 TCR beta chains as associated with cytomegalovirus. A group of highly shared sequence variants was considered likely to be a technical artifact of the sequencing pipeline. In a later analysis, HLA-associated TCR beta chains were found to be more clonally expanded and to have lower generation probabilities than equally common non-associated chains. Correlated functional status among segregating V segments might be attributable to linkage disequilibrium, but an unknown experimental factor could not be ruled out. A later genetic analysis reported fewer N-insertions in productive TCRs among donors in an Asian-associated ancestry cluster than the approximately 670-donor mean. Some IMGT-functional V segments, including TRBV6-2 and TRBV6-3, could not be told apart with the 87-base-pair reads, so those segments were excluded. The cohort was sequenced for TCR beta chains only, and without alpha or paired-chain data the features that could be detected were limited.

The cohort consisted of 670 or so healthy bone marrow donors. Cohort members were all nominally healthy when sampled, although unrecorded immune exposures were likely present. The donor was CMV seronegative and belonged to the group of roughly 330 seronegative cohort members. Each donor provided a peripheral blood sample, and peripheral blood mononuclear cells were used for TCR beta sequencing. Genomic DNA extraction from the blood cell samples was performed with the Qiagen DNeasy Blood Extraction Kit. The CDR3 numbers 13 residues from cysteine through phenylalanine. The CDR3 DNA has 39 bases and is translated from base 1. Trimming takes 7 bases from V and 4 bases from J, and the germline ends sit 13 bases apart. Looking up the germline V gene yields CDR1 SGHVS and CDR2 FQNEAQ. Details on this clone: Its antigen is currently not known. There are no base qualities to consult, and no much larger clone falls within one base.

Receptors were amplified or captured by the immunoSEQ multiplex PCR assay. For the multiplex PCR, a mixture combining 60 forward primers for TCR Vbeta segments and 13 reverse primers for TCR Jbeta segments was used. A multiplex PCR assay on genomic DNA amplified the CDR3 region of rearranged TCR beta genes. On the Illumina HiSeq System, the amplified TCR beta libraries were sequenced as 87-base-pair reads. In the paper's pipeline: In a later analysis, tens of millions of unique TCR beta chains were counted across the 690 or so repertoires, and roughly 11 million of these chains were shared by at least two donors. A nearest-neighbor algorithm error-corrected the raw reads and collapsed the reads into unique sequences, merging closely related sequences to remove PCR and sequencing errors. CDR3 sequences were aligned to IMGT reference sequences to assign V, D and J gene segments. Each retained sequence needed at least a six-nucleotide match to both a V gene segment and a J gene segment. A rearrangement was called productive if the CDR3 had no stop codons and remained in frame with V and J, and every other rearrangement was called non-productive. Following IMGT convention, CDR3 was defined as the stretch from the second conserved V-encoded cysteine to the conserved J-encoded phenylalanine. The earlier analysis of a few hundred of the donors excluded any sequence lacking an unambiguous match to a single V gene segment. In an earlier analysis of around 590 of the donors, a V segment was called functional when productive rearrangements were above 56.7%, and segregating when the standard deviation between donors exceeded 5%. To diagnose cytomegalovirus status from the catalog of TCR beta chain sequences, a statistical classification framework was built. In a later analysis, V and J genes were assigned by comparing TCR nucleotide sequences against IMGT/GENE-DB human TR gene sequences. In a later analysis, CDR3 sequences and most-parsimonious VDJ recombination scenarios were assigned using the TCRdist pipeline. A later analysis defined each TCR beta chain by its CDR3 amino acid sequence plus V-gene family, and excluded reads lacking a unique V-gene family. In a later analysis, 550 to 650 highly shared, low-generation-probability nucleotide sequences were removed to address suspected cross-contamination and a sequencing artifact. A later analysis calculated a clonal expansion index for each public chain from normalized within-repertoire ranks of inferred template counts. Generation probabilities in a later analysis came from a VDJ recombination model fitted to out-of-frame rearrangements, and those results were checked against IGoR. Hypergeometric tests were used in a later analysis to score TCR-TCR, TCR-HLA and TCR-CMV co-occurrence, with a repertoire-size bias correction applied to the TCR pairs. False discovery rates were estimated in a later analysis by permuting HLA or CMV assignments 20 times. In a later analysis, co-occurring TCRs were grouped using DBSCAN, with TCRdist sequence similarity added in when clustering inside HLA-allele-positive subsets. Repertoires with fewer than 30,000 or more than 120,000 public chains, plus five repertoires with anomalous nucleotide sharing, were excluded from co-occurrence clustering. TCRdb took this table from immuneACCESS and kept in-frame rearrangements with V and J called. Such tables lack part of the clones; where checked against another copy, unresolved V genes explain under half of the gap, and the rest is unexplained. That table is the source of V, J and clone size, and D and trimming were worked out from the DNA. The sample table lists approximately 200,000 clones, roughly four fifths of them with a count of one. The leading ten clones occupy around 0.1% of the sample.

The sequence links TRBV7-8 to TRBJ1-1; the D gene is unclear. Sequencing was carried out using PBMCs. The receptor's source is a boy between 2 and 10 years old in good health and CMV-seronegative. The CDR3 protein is CASTRGPGTEAFF. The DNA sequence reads TGTGCCAGCACCCGCGGGCCCGGCACTGAAGCTTTCTTT.